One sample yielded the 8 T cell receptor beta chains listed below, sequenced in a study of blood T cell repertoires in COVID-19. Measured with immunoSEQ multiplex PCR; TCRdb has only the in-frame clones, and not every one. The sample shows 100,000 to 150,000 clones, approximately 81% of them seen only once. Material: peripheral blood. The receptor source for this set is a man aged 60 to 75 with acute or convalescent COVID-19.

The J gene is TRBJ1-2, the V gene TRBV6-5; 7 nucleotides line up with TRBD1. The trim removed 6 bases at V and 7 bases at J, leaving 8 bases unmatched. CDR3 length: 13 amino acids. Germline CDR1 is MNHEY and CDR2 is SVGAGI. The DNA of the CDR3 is TGTGCCAGCAGCCGAAACAGGGGCTCTGGCTACACCTTC. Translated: CASSRNRGSGYTF.

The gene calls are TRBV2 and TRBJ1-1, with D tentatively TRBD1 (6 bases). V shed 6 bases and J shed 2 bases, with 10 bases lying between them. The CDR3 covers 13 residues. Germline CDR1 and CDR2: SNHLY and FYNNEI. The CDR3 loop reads CASSQGFNTEAFF. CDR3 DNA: TGTGCCAGCAGCCAGGGGTTCAACACTGAAGCTTTCTTT.

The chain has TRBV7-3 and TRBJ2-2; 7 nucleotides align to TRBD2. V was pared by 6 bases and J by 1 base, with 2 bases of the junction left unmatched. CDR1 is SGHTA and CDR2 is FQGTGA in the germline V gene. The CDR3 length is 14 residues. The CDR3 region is CASRASGNTGELFF. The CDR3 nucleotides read TGTGCCAGCAGGGCTAGCGGGAACACCGGGGAGCTGTTTTTT.

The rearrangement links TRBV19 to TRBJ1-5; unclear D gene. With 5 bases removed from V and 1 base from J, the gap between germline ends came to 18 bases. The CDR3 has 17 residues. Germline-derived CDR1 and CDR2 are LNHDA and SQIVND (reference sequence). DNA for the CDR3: TGTGCCAGTAGTTTCAACCCCCGGCAGGCGAGCAATCAGCCCCAGCATTTT. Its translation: CASSFNPRQASNQPQHF.

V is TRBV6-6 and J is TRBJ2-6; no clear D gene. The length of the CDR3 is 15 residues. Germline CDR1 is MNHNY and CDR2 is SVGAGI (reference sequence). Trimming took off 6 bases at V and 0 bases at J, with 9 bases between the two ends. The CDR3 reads CASSPLASGANVLTF. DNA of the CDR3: TGTGCCAGCAGCCCCCTGGCCTCTGGGGCCAACGTCCTGACTTTC.

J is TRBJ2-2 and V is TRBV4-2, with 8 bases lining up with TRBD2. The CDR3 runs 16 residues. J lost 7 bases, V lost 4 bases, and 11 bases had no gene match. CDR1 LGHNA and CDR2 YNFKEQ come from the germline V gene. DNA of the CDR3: TGTGCCAGCAGCCGGTACCGGGCCGGGAGGGGCGGGGAGCTGTTTTTT. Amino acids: CASSRYRAGRGGELFF.

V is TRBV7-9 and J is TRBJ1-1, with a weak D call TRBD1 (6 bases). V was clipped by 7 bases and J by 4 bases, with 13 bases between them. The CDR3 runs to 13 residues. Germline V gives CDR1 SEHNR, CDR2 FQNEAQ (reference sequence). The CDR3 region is CASTSQGRTEAFF. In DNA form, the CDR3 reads TGTGCCAGCACCTCACAGGGTCGCACTGAAGCTTTCTTT. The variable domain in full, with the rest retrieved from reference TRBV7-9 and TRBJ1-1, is DTGVSQNPRHKITKRGQNVTFRCDPISEHNRLYWYRQTLGQGPEFLTYFQNEAQLEKSRLLSDRFSAERPKGSFSTLEIQRTEQGDSAMYLCASTSQGRTEAFFGQGTRLTVV.

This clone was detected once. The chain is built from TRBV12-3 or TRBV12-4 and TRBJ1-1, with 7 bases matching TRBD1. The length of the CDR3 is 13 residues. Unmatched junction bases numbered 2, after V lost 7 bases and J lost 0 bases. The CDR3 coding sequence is TGTGCCAGCAACCAGGGGGTGAACACTGAAGCTTTCTTT. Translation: CASNQGVNTEAFF.